A selection of T cell receptor beta chains follows, all from one sample in a study of Ad26.COV2.S vaccination and SARS-CoV-2 variants. Clones were read by immunoSEQ multiplex PCR, and TCRdb kept only the in-frame ones, dropping some. The table includes approximately 400,000 clones, 90% to 95% detected once. Specimen: peripheral blood, collected after recovery from COVID-19. Every receptor here comes from a human donor who had recovered from COVID-19. Each CDR3 is given with its conserved first and last residue. Fields, in order: clone size, D gene, J gene, V gene, CDR3 DNA, CDR3 protein. The D gene is left open where the match is weak. Size tells how often a clone was seen (once, few, many) or the class of an expanded clone, and some rows leave it out.

NA,NA,TRBJ2-7,TRBV19,TGTGCCAGTAGTATTGTGACCTCGGCGGAGTTCACGCAGTACTTC,CASSIVTSAEFTQYF
NA,NA,TRBJ2-5,TRBV7-9,TGTGCCAGCAACGGACAGCCCCAAGAGACCCAGTACTTC,CASNGQPQETQYF
NA,TRBD2,TRBJ2-7,TRBV7-2,TGTGCCAGCAGCTTCGGACTAGCAGGTACCTACGAGCAGTACTTC,CASSFGLAGTYEQYF
NA,TRBD2,TRBJ2-1,TRBV7-9,TGTGCCAGCAGCCCGACTAGCGGGGGGGCCTACAATGAGCAGTTCTTC,CASSPTSGGAYNEQFF
NA,NA,TRBJ1-6,TRBV2,TGTGCCAGCAGTGAATACCCGTTAAGCTCCTATAATTTACCCCTCCACTTT,CASSEYPLSSYNLPLHF
NA,NA,TRBJ1-1,TRBV5-1,TGCGCCAGCAGCGGGTACGGGGGGAACACTGAAGCTTTCTTT,CASSGYGGNTEAFF
NA,NA,TRBJ1-4,TRBV6-2/TRBV6-3,TGTGCCAGCAGTTACGAGGGGGCAACTAATGAAAAACTGTTTTTT,CASSYEGATNEKLFF
NA,NA,TRBJ1-5,TRBV6-4,TGTGCCAGCACCTGCAGGCGGGAAAATCAGCCCCAGCATTTT,CASTCRRENQPQHF
NA,TRBD2,TRBJ2-1,TRBV6-6,TGTGCCAGCAGTCGGGGGACTAGCGGGGTCCTCTCCTACAATGAGCAGTTCTTC,CASSRGTSGVLSYNEQFF
NA,TRBD1,TRBJ1-2,TRBV9,TGTGCCAGCAGCGTAACAGGGGAAAATAACTATGGCTACACCTTC,CASSVTGENNYGYTF
NA,NA,TRBJ1-2,TRBV24-1,TGTGCCACCAGTGATTTCCCTAGGACTAACTATGGCTACACCTTC,CATSDFPRTNYGYTF
NA,NA,TRBJ1-4,TRBV15,TGTGCCACCAGCAGAGCCAGGTACGAAAAACTGTTTTTT,CATSRARYEKLFF
NA,NA,TRBJ2-1,TRBV27,TGTGCCAGCAGTTTTCTCGATGAGCAGTTCTTC,CASSFLDEQFF
NA,TRBD1,TRBJ1-2,TRBV7-2,TGTGCCAGCAGCTTAGAAGGGACAGGGCCCGGCTACACCTTC,CASSLEGTGPGYTF
NA,NA,TRBJ2-2,TRBV10-3,TGTGCCATCAGTCTGGGCGGGGCGGCCACCGGGGAGCTGTTTTTT,CAISLGGAATGELFF
NA,NA,TRBJ2-1,TRBV7-2,TGTGCCAGCAGCTTAGTGGGAGCCTACAATGAGCAGTTCTTC,CASSLVGAYNEQFF
NA,TRBD2,TRBJ2-2,TRBV15,TGTGCCACCAGCAGAGATTTTGGCGGGGGGAACACCGGGGAGCTGTTTTTT,CATSRDFGGGNTGELFF
NA,NA,TRBJ1-2,TRBV5-5,TGTGCCAGCAGTCTTGTGACAGCCATGGGCTACACCTTC,CASSLVTAMGYTF
NA,NA,TRBJ1-2,TRBV7-9,TGTGCCAGCAGCTTAGCGACGGAAAACTATGGCTACACCTTC,CASSLATENYGYTF
NA,NA,TRBJ1-1,TRBV27,TGTGCCAGCAGTTTAGGGGGAAACACTGAAGCTTTCTTT,CASSLGGNTEAFF
NA,TRBD1,TRBJ1-6,TRBV20-1,TGCAGTGCTAGTCGGGACAGGGATAATTCACCCCTCCACTTT,CSASRDRDNSPLHF
NA,TRBD2,TRBJ2-3,TRBV7-3,TGTGCCAGCAGCGGTAGCGGGGGGGCGCGAGATACGCAGTATTTT,CASSGSGGARDTQYF
NA,TRBD2,TRBJ2-1,TRBV6-2/TRBV6-3,TGTGCCAGCAGTTACTCCTGGACTAGTGGCCCGGTCGGCTACAATGAGCAGTTCTTC,CASSYSWTSGPVGYNEQFF
NA,NA,TRBJ1-4,TRBV3-1/TRBV3-2,TGTGCCAGCAGCCAGTGGGAGCGTAATGAAAAACTGTTTTTT,CASSQWERNEKLFF
NA,NA,TRBJ2-1,TRBV6-5,TGTGCCAGCAGTTACCTGGGTATGGAGCAGTTCTTC,CASSYLGMEQFF
NA,TRBD1,TRBJ2-3,TRBV6-6,TGTGCCAGCAGTTACTCTGGGACAGGGGATTCGGATACGCAGTATTTT,CASSYSGTGDSDTQYF
NA,TRBD2,TRBJ2-3,TRBV9,TGTGCCAGCAGCCAAAAAAGGGCAGACCTAGCGGGGTCGAGCACAGATACGCAGTATTTT,CASSQKRADLAGSSTDTQYF
NA,NA,TRBJ2-3,TRBV10-3,TGTGCCATCACTGCGAGGGGCACAGATACGCAGTATTTT,CAITARGTDTQYF
NA,TRBD1,TRBJ1-2,TRBV11-2,TGTGCCAGCAGCCGACAGGGGGATGGCTACACCTTC,CASSRQGDGYTF
NA,TRBD1,TRBJ2-7,TRBV5-1,TGCGCCAGCAGCTTGGGAGGGACAGGGGGCCACGAGCAGTACTTC,CASSLGGTGGHEQYF
NA,TRBD1,TRBJ1-2,TRBV9,TGTGCCAGCAGCGTAGCCCCACAGGGGAACTATGGCTACACCTTC,CASSVAPQGNYGYTF
NA,NA,TRBJ2-1,TRBV6-2/TRBV6-3,TGTGCCAGCAGTAGTAGCGGATCTCCTCCCTACAATGAGCAGTTCTTC,CASSSSGSPPYNEQFF
NA,NA,TRBJ2-2,TRBV19,TGTGCCACCATGGGGACCGCGAACACCGGGGAGCTGTTTTTT,CATMGTANTGELFF
NA,NA,TRBJ1-5,TRBV5-5,TGTGCCAGCAGCTTGGGGTACGGGAACCAGCCCCAGCATTTT,CASSLGYGNQPQHF
NA,NA,TRBJ1-1,TRBV7-9,TGTGCCAGCAGCTTAGTCAGGGATACTGAAGCTTTCTTT,CASSLVRDTEAFF
NA,NA,TRBJ2-2,TRBV7-2,TGTGCCAGCAGCTTATATCCCCTGACTAGGGGGGTGCCCGGGGAGCTGTTTTTT,CASSLYPLTRGVPGELFF
NA,NA,TRBJ1-2,TRBV4-3,TGCGCCAGCAGCCCAGAACTGAACTATGGCTACACCTTC,CASSPELNYGYTF
NA,NA,TRBJ1-1,TRBV7-2,TGTGCCAGCAGCCGCACCTCCTTTTTAACAGGGTTAGGCACTGAAGCTTTCTTT,CASSRTSFLTGLGTEAFF
NA,TRBD1,TRBJ1-1,TRBV9,TGTGCCAGCAGCGTCAGGGGGAGTAACACTGAAGCTTTCTTT,CASSVRGSNTEAFF
NA,NA,TRBJ1-1,TRBV7-6,TGTGCCAGCAGCTTAGGGAGAAACACTGAAGCTTTCTTT,CASSLGRNTEAFF
few,NA,TRBJ2-3,TRBV7-2,TGTGCCAGCAGCTTAGTGGGGGGAGGCACAAATACGCAGTATTTT,CASSLVGGGTNTQYF
NA,TRBD2,TRBJ2-1,TRBV10-1,TGCGCCAGCAGCCTGACTAGCGGGGGGGTTGATGAGCAGTTCTTC,CASSLTSGGVDEQFF
NA,NA,TRBJ1-1,TRBV3-1/TRBV3-2,TGTGCCAGCAGCCAAGCTAGTTGGCTGAACACTGAAGCTTTCTTT,CASSQASWLNTEAFF